The sequence of this T cell receptor (beta chain) was determined in a study of shared clonotypes between healthy human individuals. The germline V gene encodes CDR1 SGHTA and CDR2 FQGTGA. Trimming left V 5 bases short and J 10 bases short, with 15 bases between. The CDR3 sequence is 13 residues long. TCRdb's copy holds only in-frame clones and misses some; the assay was immunoSEQ multiplex PCR. The sample holds over 400,000 clones, 70% to 85% seen once. Donors, healthy HIV-negative adults, lacked recent acute infections or vaccinations. The genes are TRBV7-3 and TRBJ2-1; weak D call: TRBD2 (7 bases). Input material: PBMCs. The TCR originated in a woman in her forties in good health. Some clones in this sample may be carry-over from other donors' samples. CDR3 protein: CASSLGGTREQFF. The CDR3 DNA reads as TGTGCCAGCAGCCTCGGGGGGACAAGGGAGCAGTTCTTC. The entire variable domain, with the rest obtained from reference TRBV7-3 and TRBJ2-1, is as follows: GAGVSQTPSNKVTEKGKYVELRCDPISGHTALYWYRQSLGQGPEFLIYFQGTGAADDSGLPNDRFFAVRPEGSVSTLKIQRTERGDSAVYLCASSLGGTREQFFGPGTRLTVL.